The 11 T cell receptor beta chains presented below share a single source sample, sequenced in a study of OX40 agonist ivuxolimab in advanced cancers. Only in-frame clones appear in the TCRdb table, and some are missing; sequencing was by immunoSEQ multiplex PCR. The data hold more than 65,000 clones, with roughly 78% observed a single time. The sample in question was CD4+ or CD8+ T cells sorted from blood, obtained in a trial of the OX40 agonist ivuxolimab. These receptors all stem from an adult with an advanced solid tumor such as melanoma, head and neck, liver or kidney cancer.

The sample holds one count of this clone. The chain uses TRBV7-2 and TRBJ2-5, with 7 bases aligning to TRBD2. V lost 0 bases, J lost 4 bases, and 8 bases stayed unmatched. In germline, CDR1 is SGHTA, CDR2 FQGNSA. CDR3 size: 16 residues. The CDR3 is CASSLAPGLVGETQYF. The CDR3 DNA reads TGTGCCAGCAGCTTAGCGCCCGGACTAGTCGGAGAGACCCAGTACTTC.

The chain links TRBV27 to TRBJ2-5; D is perhaps TRBD2 (6 bases). Trimming took 7 bases from V and 7 from J, leaving 19 bases between them. Germline V gene data show CDR1 as MNHEY and CDR2 as SMNVEV (reference sequence). The CDR3 has 14 amino acids. CDR3 sequence (DNA): TGTGCCAGCACCCCCCAAGGGGCCGGGGGGACCCAGTACTTC. Amino acid sequence: CASTPQGAGGTQYF.

The gene calls are TRBV9 and TRBJ2-2; 9 nucleotides agree with TRBD1. Looked up from germline, CDR1 is SGDLS and CDR2 is YYNGEE. The CDR3 extends over 16 amino acids. Trimming removed 4 bases from V and 4 bases from J; junction bases left unmatched: 8. The CDR3 region is CASSSRGQGSTGELFF. The CDR3 region has the DNA TGTGCCAGCAGCTCCCGGGGACAGGGAAGCACCGGGGAGCTGTTTTTT.

The V gene is TRBV5-4, the J gene TRBJ1-2, with D possibly TRBD1 on 5 matching bases. Germline assignment: CDR1 SGHNT and CDR2 YYREEE (reference sequence). The CDR3 has 16 residues. Trimming stripped 3 bases from V and 2 bases from J, with 17 bases between. The CDR3 spells CASSSPSGGMNYGYTF. CDR3 nucleotides: TGTGCCAGCAGCTCCCCTTCGGGGGGGATGAACTATGGCTACACCTTC.

The genes are TRBV7-2 and TRBJ1-6; D is uncertain. Germline V lookup: CDR1 SGHTA, CDR2 FQGNSA. Trimming removed 5 bases from V and 8 bases from J, with 13 bases in between. This CDR3 is 14 amino acids long. The DNA for the CDR3 is TGTGCCAGCAGCCCCCGCGGTTCTGATTCACCCCTCCACTTT. It translates to CASSPRGSDSPLHF.

This sequence joins TRBV2 and TRBJ1-2; 9 nucleotides align to TRBD1. After removal of 6 bases from V and 4 bases from J, the junction contained 3 bases not matched to a gene. The CDR3 contains 13 residues. The germline CDR1 and CDR2 sequences are SNHLY and FYNNEI. The CDR3 DNA follows: TGTGCCAGCAGGGGACAGGGCCCCTATGGCTACACCTTC. Protein sequence: CASRGQGPYGYTF.

The chain couples TRBV30 to TRBJ2-7; possibly TRBD1 or TRBD2 for D (5 bases each). The ends were cut back, 2 bases at V and 10 bases at J, with 18 bases in the middle. Looked up from germline, CDR1 is GTSNPN and CDR2 is SVGIG (reference sequence). This CDR3 comprises 13 residues. CDR3 sequence reads: CAWSLRGRGEQYF. CDR3 DNA sequence: TGTGCCTGGAGTTTGAGGGGACGGGGCGAACAGTACTTC. Together with reference TRBV30 and TRBJ2-7, the CDR3 gives the full variable domain: SQTIHQWPATLVQPVGSPLSLECTVEGTSNPNLYWYRQAAGRGLQLLFYSVGIGQISSEVPQNLSASRPQDRQFILSSKKLLLSDSGFYLCAWSLRGRGEQYFGPGTRLTVT.

This clone was seen more than once but under ten times. V gene TRBV18 combines with J gene TRBJ1-5; D ambiguous. Trimming shortened V by 2 bases and J by 5 bases, and 7 bases separated the two germline ends. This CDR3 contains 13 residues. In germline, CDR1 is KGHSH, CDR2 LQKENI. CDR3 sequence (DNA): TGTGCCAGCTCACCAGGGGTTGATCAGCCCCAGCATTTT. It codes for CASSPGVDQPQHF.

DNA for the CDR3: TGTGCCAGCTCACCAGGGGCCAGCTCCTACGAGCAGTACTTC. Residues: CASSPGASSYEQYF. The rearrangement links TRBV18 to TRBJ2-7; a weak D match, TRBD1 (5 bases). The germline V and J ends were trimmed by 2 bases and 0 bases, with 8 bases remaining between them. The CDR3 extends over 14 amino acids. Germline lookup yields CDR1 KGHSH and CDR2 LQKENI.

CDR3 region: CASSGNRAGEKLFF. In DNA, the CDR3 is TGTGCCAGCAGCGGAAACAGGGCCGGCGAAAAACTGTTTTTT. The chain recombines TRBV9 with TRBJ1-4; D may be TRBD1 (6 bases). From germline, CDR1 is SGDLS and CDR2 YYNGEE. The CDR3 consists of 14 residues. Trimming removed 3 bases at V and 8 bases at J, with 14 bases between.

The CDR3 protein is CASSSGDRGLWMNTEAFF. In DNA form, the CDR3 reads TGTGCCAGCAGTTCCGGGGACAGGGGGTTGTGGATGAACACTGAAGCTTTCTTT. The rearrangement joins TRBV7-9 to TRBJ1-1, with TRBD1 identical over 11 bases. This CDR3 region has 18 residues. Germline-derived CDR1 and CDR2 are SEHNR and FQNEAQ (reference sequence). Trimming removed 6 bases from V and 0 bases from J; junction bases left unmatched: 12.